The entry below describes one T cell receptor (beta chain). The antigen is unknown. This specimen comes from a study of a mutant IDH1 vaccine in newly diagnosed glioma. Study overall: Treated patients had a mean age of about 40 years and an approximately 62% male, 37.5% female split.

The time point: week 11, during vaccination. With topical imiquimod, each dose of the vaccine consisted of 300 ug of mutant IDH1 20-mer peptide. New WHO grade 3 or 4 astrocytomas that were IDH1-mutant and ATRX-lost had been found in donors. Only in-frame clones appear in the TCRdb table, and some are missing; sequencing was by immunoSEQ multiplex PCR. The sample contains around 60,000 clones, approximately 84% of which appear only once. The origin of this receptor is a woman aged 45-65 years with glioma. The sample was PBMCs, taken from a glioma patient whose treatment included an IDH1 peptide vaccine.

CDR3 nucleotides: TGTGCCAGCAGTGAAGCGCTTCTGGGCGGGGAGCCTGAAGCTTTCTTT. Translated, it gives CASSEALLGGEPEAFF. V is TRBV6-1 and J is TRBJ1-1; no clear D. In germline, CDR1 is MNHNS, CDR2 SASEGT. The CDR3 is made up of 16 amino acids. V shed 0 bases and J shed 6 bases, with 17 bases lying between them.